One and the same sample provided the 23 T cell receptor beta chains below, sequenced in a study of T cells in Graves' hyperthyroidism and ophthalmopathy. From RNA transcripts, TCR beta CDR3 regions were amplified. Carried out on the TCR CDR3, a first-round RT-PCR used the HTBI primer set. TCRdb reanalysed the multiplex PCR reads using MiXCR and keeps one entry per CDR3 protein. Of about 500,000 distinct CDR3 sequences listed, 16% are singletons. Specimen: blood. These receptors were obtained from a woman under 30 with Graves' hyperthyroidism.

The chain is built from TRBV5-1 and TRBJ2-3; D perhaps matches TRBD1 (6 bases). Deletions cut 0 bases from V and 0 bases from J, with 11 bases between. The CDR3 runs to 16 residues. CDR1 is SGHRS and CDR2 is YFSETQ in the germline V gene. This chain's CDR3 is CASSLDTGHSTDTQYF. CDR3 in DNA: TGCGCCAGCAGCTTGGATACAGGGCACAGCACAGATACGCAGTATTTT.

This clonotype was recorded many times. The chain combines TRBV3-1 with TRBJ2-7; possibly TRBD2 for D (5 bases). From germline, CDR1 is LGHDT and CDR2 YNNKEL (reference sequence). With 1 base removed from V and 5 bases from J, the gap between germline ends came to 9 bases. The CDR3 contains 13 residues. CDR3 amino acids: CASSQGGSHEQYF. The CDR3 DNA reads TGTGCCAGCAGCCAAGGTGGGAGCCACGAGCAGTACTTC.

A few counts support this clonotype. The J gene is TRBJ1-6, the V gene TRBV20-1; no definite D call. CDR3 size: 14 residues. V lost 6 bases and J lost 6, with 15 bases in between. The germline V gene has CDR1 DFQATT and CDR2 SNEGSKA (reference sequence). This CDR3 is CSATLGPLNSPLHF. The CDR3 bases are TGCAGTGCAACCCTCGGGCCCCTTAATTCACCCCTCCACTTT.

The V and J genes are TRBV27 and TRBJ2-5; 10 bases are shared with TRBD2. Germline V gene sequence: CDR1 MNHEY, CDR2 SMNVEV (reference sequence). The J segment lost 5 bases and the V segment lost 4 bases, leaving 7 bases of the junction unmatched. The CDR3 runs 15 residues. The DNA of the CDR3 is TGTGCCAGCAGTTCCTCTAGCGGGAGATGGGAGACCCAGTACTTC. Amino acid sequence: CASSSSSGRWETQYF.

At least ten counts were recorded for this clonotype. The genes are TRBV3-1 and TRBJ1-2; 9 bases align to TRBD1. This CDR3 has 17 amino acids. Germline values: CDR1 LGHDT, CDR2 YNNKEL (reference sequence). The V and J ends lost 3 bases and 8 bases, in that order; junction bases with no gene match: 16. The chain's CDR3 is CASSQLPRMTGGYGYTF. CDR3 DNA: TGTGCCAGCAGCCAGCTACCAAGGATGACAGGGGGATACGGCTACACCTTC.

This clonotype was observed at least ten times. The chain employs TRBV28 and TRBJ2-1, with TRBD1 matching 7 bases. The CDR3 sequence is 12 residues long. The germline V gene has CDR1 MDHEN and CDR2 SYDVKM. The ends lost 2 bases at V and 14 bases at J; junction bases unmatched: 6. In nucleotides, the CDR3 is TGTGCCAGCAGTTTAAAGGTAGGACAGGAGTTCTTC. The encoded protein is CASSLKVGQEFF.

In its sample, this clonotype was seen many times. The chain carries TRBV5-4 and TRBJ2-1; D possibly corresponds to TRBD1 (6 bases). The CDR3 has 15 residues. The germline CDR1 and CDR2 sequences are SGHNT and YYREEE (reference sequence). V gave up 3 bases and J gave up 2 bases, with 12 bases separating them. CDR3: CASSSDRPPYNEQFF. DNA of the CDR3: TGTGCCAGCAGCTCCGACAGGCCACCCTACAATGAGCAGTTCTTC.

This clonotype was detected many times. The chain is built from TRBV6-2 or TRBV6-3 and TRBJ2-2; 7 bases are a match to TRBD1. With V trimmed by 5 bases and J by 6 bases, 9 bases remained unmatched. Germline V lookup: CDR1 MNHEY, CDR2 SVGEGT. CDR3 length: 15 residues. In DNA, the CDR3 is TGTGCCAGCAGTCAAAAGGGGACAGTGGCCGGGGAGCTGTTTTTT. Residues: CASSQKGTVAGELFF.

This clonotype was seen a few times. The chain employs TRBV4-3 and TRBJ1-4; TRBD1 matches at 9 bases. The J segment lost 4 bases and the V segment lost 4 bases, leaving 4 bases of the junction unmatched. This CDR3 is 15 amino acids long. Germline V lookup: CDR1 LGHNA, CDR2 YSLEER. This chain's CDR3 is CASSPQGASNEKLFF. The CDR3 DNA reads TGCGCCAGCAGCCCACAGGGGGCGAGTAATGAAAAACTGTTTTTT.

This chain connects TRBV6-5 to TRBJ2-4, with D unclear. V was pared by 0 bases and J by 2 bases, with 8 bases between. CDR3 length: 15 residues. Germline-derived CDR1 and CDR2 are MNHEY and SVGAGI. The CDR3, as DNA: TGTGCCAGCAGTTACTCGAGATTGACCAAAAACATTCAGTACTTC. This gives the protein CASSYSRLTKNIQYF.

The chain employs TRBV19 and TRBJ1-1, with D tentatively TRBD1 (5 bases). Trimming pared 2 bases from V and 0 bases from J, leaving 10 bases between. The CDR3 loop spans 15 amino acids. Per germline, CDR1 LNHDA and CDR2 SQIVND (reference sequence). CDR3 nucleotide sequence: TGTGCCAGTAGTATATGGCCGGGGGTGAACACTGAAGCTTTCTTT. Its translation: CASSIWPGVNTEAFF.

Ten or more counts support this clonotype. The chain combines TRBV12-3 or TRBV12-4 with TRBJ1-1; D gene ambiguous. This CDR3 comprises 14 residues. Trimming stripped 4 bases from V and 9 bases from J, with 18 bases between. The CDR3 DNA follows: TGTGCCAGCAGTTATCCCACACCGGGATCCCAAGCTTTCTTT. This gives the protein CASSYPTPGSQAFF.

In this sample, this clonotype turned up a few times. Likely a read error: the CDR3 ends without its conserved phenylalanine or tryptophan. The chain uses TRBV5-6 and TRBJ2-3; 12 bases are shared with TRBD2. The CDR3 runs 17 residues. V was pared by 4 bases and J by 0 bases, with 6 bases of the junction left unmatched. Germline CDR1 reads SGHDT; CDR2 reads YYEEEE. The CDR3 here is CASSVTSGSTSTDTQYL. The DNA of the CDR3 is TGTGCCAGCAGCGTGACTAGCGGGAGTACTAGCACAGATACGCAGTATCTT.

The chain joins TRBV20-1 to TRBJ1-4; unclear D gene. This CDR3 contains 14 residues. Germline values: CDR1 DFQATT, CDR2 SNEGSKA (reference sequence). V shed 0 bases and J shed 7 bases, with 12 bases lying between them. CDR3: CSARDIDAREKLFF. CDR3 bases: TGCAGTGCTAGAGATATCGACGCACGTGAAAAACTGTTTTTT.

In regard to this clonotype: An end of the junction differs from the germline gene, which may be a read error. The chain has TRBV19 and TRBJ1-2; 8 bases line up with TRBD1. The CDR3 spans 14 residues. Per germline, CDR1 LNHDA and CDR2 SQIVND (reference sequence). The CDR3 protein is CASSIGQGAYGYAF. The DNA of the CDR3 is TGTGCCAGTAGTATAGGGCAGGGGGCCTATGGCTACGCCTTC.

The gene calls are TRBV20-1 and TRBJ2-3; 12 bases line up with TRBD2. The ends lost 3 bases at V and 2 bases at J; junction bases unmatched: 6. The CDR3 is 16 amino acids. Germline V CDR1 and CDR2: DFQATT, SNEGSKA (reference sequence). The CDR3: CSARGGLAGNTDTQYF. The CDR3 nucleotides are TGCAGTGCTAGGGGTGGACTAGCGGGAAACACAGATACGCAGTATTTT.

This clonotype was seen only a few times. The CDR3 DNA follows: TGTGCCAGCAGCTTAGAGGGAGGGGTCCTGGGCTACACCTTC. Protein product: CASSLEGGVLGYTF. The chain is built from TRBV7-8 and TRBJ1-2; a possible D gene is TRBD1 (5 bases). Germline values: CDR1 SGHVS, CDR2 FQNEAQ. The CDR3 is made up of 14 amino acids. The V end was cut by 1 base, the J end by 8 bases, with 14 bases between.

This clonotype was recorded only once. The chain joins TRBV11-2 to TRBJ2-7, with D tentatively TRBD2 (7 bases). V dropped 0 bases and J dropped 4 bases, with 19 bases sitting between them. This CDR3 region has 17 residues. Germline-derived CDR1 and CDR2 are SGHAT and FQNNGV. The DNA for the CDR3 is TGTGCCAGCAGCTTAGAGGGGGGGGCGGTGACCGTTTACGAGCAGTACTTC. It codes for CASSLEGGAVTVYEQYF.

CDR3 region: CASSQKTGGEQFF. The CDR3, as DNA: TGTGCCAGCAGCCAAAAGACAGGGGGTGAGCAGTTCTTC. The chain uses TRBV14 and TRBJ2-1; TRBD1 aligns across 9 bases. The V gene's germline CDR1 is SGHDN and CDR2 FVKESK. This CDR3 spans 13 amino acids. The V gene end was trimmed by 2 bases and the J gene end by 9 bases; junction bases not matched to a gene: 2.

This clonotype has at least ten counts. V and J are TRBV7-8 and TRBJ2-1; 8 nucleotides line up with TRBD1. V was clipped by 5 bases and J by 6 bases; unmatched bases: 6. The CDR3 is 14 amino acids. Germline V gene data show CDR1 as SGHVS and CDR2 as FQNEAQ. The chain's CDR3 is CASSLGQGGNEQFF. In DNA, the CDR3 is TGTGCCAGCAGCCTCGGACAGGGAGGCAATGAGCAGTTCTTC.

This clonotype was seen repeatedly, ten times or more. The chain recombines TRBV7-8 with TRBJ1-5, with 9 bases aligning to TRBD1. Germline trimming cut 1 base from V and 10 bases from J; bases unmatched to any gene: 8. This CDR3 has 15 residues. CDR1 is SGHVS, CDR2 FQNEAQ, per germline. The CDR3 sequence: CASSLGTGETEPQHF. The CDR3, as DNA: TGTGCCAGCAGCTTAGGGACAGGGGAAACGGAACCCCAGCATTTT.

Comment on this clonotype: A read error may explain this, as a much larger clone is one base away. The V call is TRBV18, the J call TRBJ2-1; D is uncertain. Trimming removed 3 bases from V and 2 bases from J, with 11 bases in between. There are 15 residues in the CDR3. Germline V gene data show CDR1 as KGHSH and CDR2 as LQKENI. The CDR3 DNA sequence: TGTGCCAGCTCACCGCGTACCTACCCCTACAATGAGCAGTTCTTC. Amino acids: CASSPRTYPYNEQFF.

V is TRBV10-3 and J is TRBJ2-1, with 13 bases matching TRBD2. The CDR3 has 15 residues. V gave up 6 bases and J gave up 7 bases; unmatched junction bases: 6. From germline, CDR1 is ENHRY and CDR2 SYGVKD. The CDR3 DNA follows: TGTGCCATCAGCCCGACTAGCGGGGGGCTTAATGAGCAGTTCTTC. This encodes CAISPTSGGLNEQFF.